This TCR beta chain was sequenced for a study of identical twins. TCRdb reanalysed the 5' RACE reads using MiXCR and keeps one entry per CDR3 protein. Of around 480,000 distinct CDR3 sequences in the sample, 11% to 15% were seen once. This clonotype turned up a few times. The germline gives CDR1 MNHEY, CDR2 SVGAGI. The CDR3 loop spans 18 amino acids. Trimming removed 2 bases from V and 4 bases from J, with 18 bases in between. These data were also reused for a study on yellow fever vaccine responses in identical twins.

This rearrangement joins TRBV6-5 to TRBJ2-6, with D possibly TRBD2 on 5 matching bases. This receptor was identified in a woman between 18 and 29 years old in good health. Sequencing was performed on CD4+ T cells sorted from blood. The CDR3 DNA reads as TGTGCCAGCAGTTACCCGACTGGGGAGAAAGGAGGGGCCAACGTCCTGACTTTC. Its protein product is CASSYPTGEKGGANVLTF.